The text below deals with one T cell receptor (beta chain). Its antigen remains unknown. The length of the CDR3 is 14 residues. Trimming cost V 0 bases and J 0 bases, with 6 bases left between them. The germline V gene encodes CDR1 SGDLS and CDR2 YYNGEE. It was with 60 Vbeta and 13 Jbeta primers that the PCR ran. Only in-frame clones appear in the TCRdb table, and some are missing; sequencing was by immunoSEQ multiplex PCR. Here the sample spans about 89,000 clones, approximately 86% being singletons. The data were taken from a study of cytomegalovirus exposure and HLA in healthy donors. In the study overall: HLA-typed donors contributed about 85 million unique TCRs, which were held in an early data release. Notes on the study in general: Certain indistinguishable V segments, among them TRBV6-2 and TRBV6-3, were excluded. Presence/absence analyses treated sequencing depth as roughly uniform across donors.

The V and J genes are TRBV9 and TRBJ1-1; unclear D gene. The sequencing input was PBMCs. The clonotype originates from a man between 25 and 39 years old in good health and CMV-seropositive. CDR3 nucleotide sequence: TGTGCCAGCAGCGTAGGAGGGATGAACACTGAAGCTTTCTTT. Translating it yields CASSVGGMNTEAFF.